This section outlines one T cell receptor (beta chain) sequence together with its context. This sample stems from a study of blood T cell repertoires in COVID-19. Study-wide context: The United States, Italy and Spain supplied acute and convalescent COVID-19 samples.

Original processing methods: For nucleated cells, counts were estimated from reference gene primer amplification. Libraries were prepared by immunoSEQ multiplex PCR; TCRdb keeps only in-frame clonotypes and omits some of them. V and J calls and clone size come straight from that table; D and trimming were deduced from the DNA. The sample shows 60,000 to 70,000 clones, roughly four fifths of them seen only once. With 3 bases clipped from V and 5 bases from J, the junction kept 3 bases outside the gene matches. The CDR3 is 14 residues long. From germline, CDR1 is SNHLY and CDR2 FYNNEI. Material for sequencing was peripheral blood. This rearrangement joins TRBV2 to TRBJ2-5, with 10 bases that match TRBD2. This receptor was taken from a human donor in a cohort sampled during active COVID-19. In DNA form, the CDR3 reads TGTGCCAGCAGTGATCTAGCGGGGGAGGAGACCCAGTACTTC. Encoded protein: CASSDLAGEETQYF.